These T cell receptor beta chains were read from a single sample in a study of OX40 agonist ivuxolimab in advanced cancers. Produced via immunoSEQ multiplex PCR; TCRdb's table is partial and in-frame only. The table lists some 100,000 clones, 92% of them singletons, with 3% to 3.5% in the top ten. Sequenced here: CD4+ or CD8+ T cells sorted from blood, sampled in a trial of the OX40 agonist ivuxolimab. The receptors shown here come from an adult with an advanced solid tumor such as melanoma, head and neck, liver or kidney cancer. Both conserved end residues are part of each CDR3. The order of the fields is J gene, D gene, clone size, V gene, CDR3 protein, CDR3 DNA. D genes are given only for firm matches. The listing skips clone size in some rows; elsewhere it reads once, few, many or a size class.

TRBJ1-6,NA,NA,TRBV4-3,CASSQDPSFGSYNSPLHF,TGCGCCAGCAGCCAAGATCCGAGCTTTGGCTCCTATAATTCACCCCTCCACTTT
TRBJ2-2,TRBD1,NA,TRBV13,CASSSGTEERTGELFF,TGTGCCAGCAGCTCGGGGACAGAAGAGAGAACCGGGGAGCTGTTTTTT
TRBJ2-3,NA,NA,TRBV15,CATSSALRALSPDTQYF,TGTGCCACCAGCAGCGCTCTGAGGGCTCTCTCCCCAGATACGCAGTATTTT
TRBJ2-2,NA,NA,TRBV28,CASSQTGANTGELFF,TGTGCCAGCAGCCAGACAGGAGCGAACACCGGGGAGCTGTTTTTT
TRBJ2-3,TRBD1,NA,TRBV5-6,CASSLDRVPDTQYF,TGTGCCAGCAGCTTAGACAGGGTCCCAGATACGCAGTATTTT
TRBJ1-2,TRBD1,NA,TRBV5-6,CASSLGQGDYGYTF,TGTGCCAGCAGCTTAGGACAGGGGGACTATGGCTACACCTTC
TRBJ1-2,TRBD1,NA,TRBV9,CASSGDGTGWNYGYTF,TGTGCCAGCAGCGGGGATGGGACAGGTTGGAACTATGGCTACACCTTC
TRBJ1-2,NA,NA,TRBV30,CAWSTESAGYGYTF,TGTGCCTGGAGTACAGAATCCGCTGGCTATGGCTACACCTTC
TRBJ2-3,TRBD2,NA,TRBV30,CAWSALAGGTDTQYF,TGTGCCTGGAGTGCCCTAGCGGGGGGCACAGATACGCAGTATTTT
TRBJ1-2,NA,once,TRBV6-5,CASSYSDTYGYTF,TGTGCCAGCAGTTACTCAGACACCTATGGCTACACCTTC
TRBJ2-7,TRBD1,NA,TRBV28,CASTRDRGPEQYF,TGTGCCAGCACCCGGGACAGGGGGCCTGAGCAGTACTTC
TRBJ2-1,NA,NA,TRBV4-1,CASSQRQNPPYNEQFF,TGCGCCAGCAGCCAAAGACAGAATCCCCCCTACAATGAGCAGTTCTTC
TRBJ2-7,NA,NA,TRBV14,CASSHQGGRSYEQYF,TGTGCCAGCAGCCACCAAGGGGGAAGAAGCTACGAGCAGTACTTC
TRBJ2-3,NA,NA,TRBV4-1,CASSSETDTQYF,TGCGCCAGCAGCTCAGAAACAGATACGCAGTATTTT
TRBJ1-1,NA,NA,TRBV9,CASSVEGGWTEAFF,TGTGCCAGCAGCGTAGAGGGAGGGTGGACTGAAGCTTTCTTT
TRBJ2-1,NA,NA,TRBV4-1,CASSQGSWSEQFF,TGCGCCAGCAGCCAAGGTTCATGGAGTGAGCAGTTCTTC
TRBJ2-5,TRBD2,NA,TRBV28,CASSQLAGDPPEYF,TGTGCCAGCAGCCAGCTAGCGGGGGACCCTCCAGAGTACTTC
TRBJ1-6,NA,NA,TRBV4-3,CASSQDSKGSYNSPLHF,TGCGCCAGCAGCCAAGACAGTAAGGGGTCCTATAATTCACCCCTCCACTTT
TRBJ2-5,TRBD1,NA,TRBV10-3,CAICRDRVQETQYF,TGTGCCATCTGCCGGGACAGGGTCCAAGAGACCCAGTACTTC
TRBJ2-5,NA,NA,TRBV6-5,CASSYSEEGETQYF,TGTGCCAGCAGTTACTCGGAGGAGGGGGAGACCCAGTACTTC
TRBJ2-3,TRBD2,once,TRBV2,CASGLSGALTDTQYF,TGTGCCAGCGGCCTTAGCGGGGCGCTCACAGATACGCAGTATTTT
TRBJ1-1,NA,NA,TRBV7-7,CASSLGPGLNTEAFF,TGTGCCAGCAGCTTAGGTCCAGGCTTGAACACTGAAGCTTTCTTT
TRBJ1-2,NA,NA,TRBV6-6,CASLNYGYTF,TGTGCCAGCCTGAACTATGGCTACACCTTC
TRBJ2-7,NA,once,TRBV7-9,CASSLAGMDEQYF,TGTGCCAGCAGCTTAGCGGGTATGGACGAGCAGTACTTC
TRBJ2-3,NA,NA,TRBV6-5,CASSRGDTSTDTQYF,TGTGCCAGCAGTAGAGGGGATACTAGCACAGATACGCAGTATTTT
TRBJ1-5,NA,NA,TRBV5-4,CASSLDRNQPQHF,TGTGCCAGCAGCTTGGACAGAAATCAGCCCCAGCATTTT
TRBJ2-7,NA,NA,TRBV4-1,CASSPGIAVYEQYF,TGCGCCAGCAGCCCTGGGATAGCCGTCTACGAGCAGTACTTC
TRBJ1-2,TRBD1,NA,TRBV23-1,CATYPDRGGYGYTF,TGCGCCACCTACCCCGACAGGGGCGGCTATGGCTACACCTTC
TRBJ1-6,TRBD1,once,TRBV9,CASSVEDRTNSPLHF,TGTGCCAGCAGCGTAGAGGACAGGACTAATTCACCCCTCCACTTT
TRBJ2-6,NA,NA,TRBV9,CASSAPRDGFSSGANVLTF,TGTGCCAGCAGCGCCCCGCGGGACGGATTTAGCTCTGGGGCCAACGTCCTGACTTTC
TRBJ1-1,TRBD1,few,TRBV9,CASSDRGVPDTEAFF,TGTGCCAGCAGCGACAGGGGGGTACCGGACACTGAAGCTTTCTTT
TRBJ1-2,TRBD1,NA,TRBV9,CASSVLDRGVGYTF,TGTGCCAGCAGCGTTCTCGACAGGGGAGTCGGCTACACCTTC
TRBJ2-2,NA,once,TRBV9,CASSVEVAGELFF,TGTGCCAGCAGCGTAGAGGTTGCCGGGGAGCTGTTTTTT
TRBJ1-2,NA,once,TRBV19,CASSMGVGYGYTF,TGTGCCAGTAGTATGGGGGTAGGCTATGGCTACACCTTC
TRBJ1-1,NA,NA,TRBV19,CASSSVQINTEAFF,TGTGCCAGTAGTTCCGTCCAGATAAACACTGAAGCTTTCTTT
TRBJ2-5,NA,NA,TRBV27,CASSLRNREGETQYF,TGTGCCAGCAGTTTAAGGAACAGGGAGGGCGAGACCCAGTACTTC
TRBJ1-4,NA,NA,TRBV15,CATSRVEESEKLFF,TGTGCCACCAGCAGAGTAGAAGAGAGTGAAAAACTGTTTTTT
TRBJ1-2,TRBD1,NA,TRBV7-8,CASSLGDSYGYTF,TGTGCCAGCAGCTTAGGGGACAGCTATGGCTACACCTTC
TRBJ2-7,TRBD1,NA,TRBV6-5,CASSLTGTGGYEQYF,TGTGCCAGCAGCCTCACCGGGACAGGGGGCTACGAGCAGTACTTC
TRBJ1-5,NA,NA,TRBV27,CASSSAGVNQPQHF,TGTGCCAGCAGCTCGGCAGGGGTCAATCAGCCCCAGCATTTT
TRBJ1-1,NA,NA,TRBV15,CATRDRNTEAFF,TGTGCCACTCGGGACCGTAACACTGAAGCTTTCTTT
TRBJ2-7,NA,NA,TRBV19,CASTPDGQPYEQYF,TGTGCCAGTACCCCGGACGGACAGCCCTACGAGCAGTACTTC
TRBJ2-1,NA,NA,TRBV9,CASSAHGQGDGNEQFF,TGTGCCAGCAGCGCCCATGGGCAGGGTGACGGGAATGAGCAGTTCTTC
TRBJ2-7,TRBD2,NA,TRBV19,CASSMAQRGYEQYF,TGTGCCAGTAGTATGGCCCAGCGGGGGTACGAGCAGTACTTC
TRBJ2-7,NA,NA,TRBV7-8,CASSLSGPYEQYF,TGTGCCAGCAGCTTAAGCGGGCCCTACGAGCAGTACTTC
TRBJ2-3,NA,NA,TRBV2,CASRPVLDTQYF,TGTGCCAGCAGACCGGTTTTAGATACGCAGTATTTT
TRBJ1-1,TRBD1,NA,TRBV19,CASNTGGGITEAFF,TGTGCCAGTAACACAGGGGGTGGTATAACTGAAGCTTTCTTT
TRBJ2-7,NA,NA,TRBV11-2,CASSSFRQGSYEQYF,TGTGCCAGCAGCTCCTTCCGCCAGGGGTCGTACGAGCAGTACTTC
TRBJ2-4,NA,NA,TRBV7-9,CASSPPGQLQIYF,TGTGCCAGCAGCCCCCCAGGGCAGCTGCAAATTTACTTC
TRBJ2-5,TRBD2,NA,TRBV6-5,CASSPHGGGETQYF,TGTGCCAGCAGTCCTCATGGGGGGGGAGAGACCCAGTACTTC
TRBJ2-5,TRBD2,NA,TRBV19,CASSIRLTSERETQYF,TGTGCCAGTAGCATCCGACTGACTAGCGAGAGGGAGACCCAGTACTTC
TRBJ2-5,TRBD2,once,TRBV9,CASSVELAGVRETQYF,TGTGCCAGCAGCGTAGAGCTAGCGGGAGTGCGAGAGACCCAGTACTTC
TRBJ2-1,NA,NA,TRBV27,CASSLSGLGNEQFF,TGTGCCAGCAGTTTATCAGGGTTAGGGAATGAGCAGTTCTTC
TRBJ1-2,NA,NA,TRBV4-1,CASSQDQGRNGYTF,TGCGCCAGCAGCCAAGACCAGGGGAGGAACGGCTACACCTTC
TRBJ2-1,NA,once,TRBV7-3,CASSSPGADEQFF,TGTGCCAGCAGCTCCCCGGGGGCGGATGAGCAGTTCTTC
TRBJ2-7,NA,NA,TRBV7-9,CASSFGSEQYF,TGTGCCAGCAGCTTCGGGAGCGAGCAGTACTTC
TRBJ1-1,NA,once,TRBV7-9,CASSPLGGENTEAFF,TGTGCCAGCAGCCCCCTTGGGGGGGAGAACACTGAAGCTTTCTTT